Following are 14 T cell receptor beta chains from one sample sequenced in a study of identical twins (TCRdb year 2016). Libraries were built with 5' RACE. Sequencing relied on an Illumina HiSeq 2000. TCRdb reprocessed the public reads (quality trimming at Q25 with fastp, clone calling with MiXCR) and kept in-frame beta chains. Rows with one shared CDR3 protein collapse into an entry with the most common genes and DNA. The sample data list some 230,000 distinct CDR3 sequences, and over 5% of these were observed just once. The top ten clonotypes cover less than 15% of the sample. Another study also made use of these data, one on T cells expressing NK-cell markers.

The source material was CD8+ T cells sorted from blood. These receptors were obtained from a young woman in good health.

This clonotype has ten or more counts. The gene calls are TRBV24-1 and TRBJ2-1; D is possibly TRBD2 (6 bases). V lost 5 bases, J lost 6 bases, and 10 bases lay in between. Germline CDR1 KGHDR, CDR2 SFDVKD. The CDR3 has 13 amino acids. CDR3: CATSGSSVNEQFF. The CDR3 DNA reads as TGTGCCACCAGTGGATCTAGCGTCAATGAGCAGTTCTTC.

This clonotype has only a few counts. The chain joins TRBV27 to TRBJ1-2, with D possibly being TRBD1 (6 bases). CDR1 MNHEY and CDR2 SMNVEV come from the germline V gene (reference sequence). The CDR3 covers 14 residues. Trimming pared 7 bases from V and 6 bases from J, leaving 18 bases between. CDR3 sequence: CASTLPRGADGYTF. The CDR3 DNA reads as TGTGCCAGCACCCTACCTCGGGGGGCGGATGGCTACACCTTC.

Ten or more counts support this clonotype. The V and J genes are TRBV10-1 and TRBJ1-1; D gene unclear. Germline V lookup: CDR1 WNHNN, CDR2 SYGVQD (reference sequence). There are 13 residues in the CDR3. With 6 bases removed from V and 4 bases from J, the gap between germline ends came to 12 bases. This CDR3 reads CASSGDPSTEAFF. The CDR3 bases are TGCGCCAGCAGCGGCGACCCTTCCACTGAAGCTTTCTTT.

The chain carries TRBV15 and TRBJ2-1; 11 positions match TRBD2. Germline assignment: CDR1 LNHNV and CDR2 YYDKDF (reference sequence). The CDR3 spans 14 residues. Germline trimming cut 3 bases from V and 13 bases from J; bases unmatched to any gene: 8. The DNA for the CDR3 is TGTGCCACCAGCAGGGAATATAGCGGGGGGGCCCAGTTCTTC. Protein product: CATSREYSGGAQFF.

The sample holds many counts of this clonotype. The V and J genes are TRBV4-1 and TRBJ2-7; the match to TRBD1 covers 8 bases. Germline V gene data show CDR1 as MGHRA and CDR2 as YSYEKL. V shed 0 bases, J shed 4 bases, and the junction held 8 bases outside the gene matches. The CDR3 has 16 residues. This chain's CDR3 is CASSQDRRQGIYEQYF. CDR3 bases: TGCGCCAGCAGCCAAGATCGCCGACAGGGGATATACGAGCAGTACTTC.

This clonotype was recorded at least ten times. The chain uses TRBV7-3 and TRBJ2-3; D may be TRBD1 or TRBD2 (5 bases each). Germline lookup yields CDR1 SGHTA and CDR2 FQGTGA. V was clipped by 8 bases and J by 6 bases, with 24 bases between them. The CDR3 totals 16 residues. CDR3 coding DNA: TGTGCCAGCGGTGAGGGGAAGGGACCTGGTTCGGATACGCAGTATTTT. This encodes CASGEGKGPGSDTQYF.

The J gene is TRBJ2-2, the V gene TRBV27, with TRBD1 matching over 7 bases. J gave up 5 bases and V 2 bases, and 5 bases lay outside the gene matches. This CDR3 spans 15 amino acids. Germline V CDR1 and CDR2: MNHEY, SMNVEV (reference sequence). CDR3 nucleotide sequence: TGTGCCAGCAGTTTACAGTCGACAGGGACCGGGGAGCTGTTTTTT. It encodes CASSLQSTGTGELFF.

At least ten counts were recorded for this clonotype. V and J are TRBV12-3 or TRBV12-4 and TRBJ2-7, with TRBD1 identical over 9 bases. This CDR3 is built from 14 residues. V trimming: 7 bases; J trimming: 4 bases; junction bases outside the gene matches: 8. The CDR3 DNA reads as TGTGCCAGCACGATGGGGGGGACAGGGTACGAGCAGTACTTC. Encoded protein: CASTMGGTGYEQYF.

This clonotype was found many times. The chain couples TRBV5-6 to TRBJ2-1, with 8 bases fitting TRBD2. Germline CDR1 is SGHDT and CDR2 is YYEEEE. The CDR3 extends over 14 amino acids. V was clipped by 2 bases and J by 4 bases; unmatched bases: 2. The CDR3 region has the DNA TGTGCCAGCAGCTTCTCTAGCGGGTACAATGAGCAGTTCTTC. It is translated as CASSFSSGYNEQFF.

This clonotype has more than one count but fewer than ten. This chain links TRBV14 with TRBJ2-7; weak D call: TRBD2 (5 bases). The CDR3 covers 15 residues. Trimming took off 0 bases at V and 0 bases at J, with 9 bases between the two ends. The germline CDR1 and CDR2 sequences are SGHDN and FVKESK. The CDR3 here is CASSQEGSFSYEQYF. The CDR3 DNA reads TGTGCCAGCAGCCAAGAAGGGAGTTTCTCCTACGAGCAGTACTTC. Looking up the rest from reference TRBV14 and TRBJ2-7 gives the full variable domain: EAGVTQFPSHSVIEKGQTVTLRCDPISGHDNLYWYRRVMGKEIKFLLHFVKESKQDESGMPNNRFLAERTGGTYSTLKVQPAELEDSGVYFCASSQEGSFSYEQYFGPGTRLTVT.

This clonotype was found a few times. V usage is TRBV30 and J usage is TRBJ2-7, with D perhaps matching TRBD2 (6 bases). CDR3 size: 11 residues. With 5 bases removed from V and 9 bases from J, the gap between germline ends came to 14 bases. CDR1 is GTSNPN, CDR2 SVGIG, per germline (reference sequence). In nucleotides, the CDR3 is TGTGCCTGGGACTTGGCGGGACGGCAGTACTTC. Its translation is CAWDLAGRQYF.

In its sample, this clonotype was seen a few times. The chain combines TRBV23-1 with TRBJ2-3, with a weak D call TRBD2 (7 bases). Being an ORF, TRBV23-1 has a function that is uncertain. Trimming left V 2 bases short and J 5 bases short, with 14 bases between. The CDR3 consists of 15 residues. The CDR3 nucleotides read TGCGCCAGCAGTCAACTACAGGGAGGGAAAGATACGCAGTATTTT. It translates to CASSQLQGGKDTQYF.

This clonotype has ten or more counts. A junction end diverges from the germline sequence, so it may reflect a read error. The gene calls are TRBV12-5 and TRBJ1-4; 9 bases fit TRBD1. The CDR3 has 11 amino acids. CDR1 and CDR2 from the germline V gene are LGHNT and FRNRAP. The CDR3 is CASGGIRDRAF. The CDR3 nucleotides are TGTGCTAGTGGCGGTATCCGGGACAGGGCTTTT.

The table lists this clonotype with many counts. The chain has TRBV4-3 and TRBJ2-7, with unresolved D. The CDR3 is made up of 14 amino acids. Germline values: CDR1 LGHNA, CDR2 YSLEER. Trimming pared 0 bases from V and 2 bases from J, leaving 8 bases between. The DNA of the CDR3 is TGCGCCAGCAGCCAAGATACGGTCACCTACGAGCAGTACTTC. This sequence encodes CASSQDTVTYEQYF.